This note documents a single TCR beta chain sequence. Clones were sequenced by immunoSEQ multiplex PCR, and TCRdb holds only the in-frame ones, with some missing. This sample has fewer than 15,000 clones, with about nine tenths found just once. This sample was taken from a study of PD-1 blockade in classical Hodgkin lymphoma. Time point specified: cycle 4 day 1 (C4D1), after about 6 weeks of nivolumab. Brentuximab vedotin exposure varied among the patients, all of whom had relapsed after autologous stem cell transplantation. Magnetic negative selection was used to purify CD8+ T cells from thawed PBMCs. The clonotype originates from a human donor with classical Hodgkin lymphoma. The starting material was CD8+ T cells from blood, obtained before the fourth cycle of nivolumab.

The CDR3 protein is CASVYRSTYEQYF. CDR3 coding DNA: TGTGCCAGCGTATATCGAAGTACCTACGAGCAGTACTTC. The rearrangement links TRBV2 to TRBJ2-7, with D hard to call. The CDR3 extends over 13 amino acids. V was shortened by 8 bases and J by 2 bases, with 13 bases between the two germline ends. Germline V gene data show CDR1 as SNHLY and CDR2 as FYNNEI. The entire variable domain, with the rest obtained from reference TRBV2 and TRBJ2-7, is as follows: EPEVTQTPSHQVTQMGQEVILRCVPISNHLYFYWYRQILGQKVEFLVSFYNNEISEKSEIFDDQFSVERPDGSNFTLKIRSTKLEDSAMYFCASVYRSTYEQYFGPGTRLTVT.